This TCR beta chain was recorded in a study of cytomegalovirus exposure and HLA in healthy donors. PCR used 60 Vbeta primers and 13 Jbeta primers. The protocol was immunoSEQ multiplex PCR, while the TCRdb copy is restricted to in-frame clones and leaves out a portion. The repertoire holds a few hundred thousand clones, with roughly 80% as singletons. The V gene end was trimmed by 4 bases and the J gene end by 3 bases; junction bases not matched to a gene: 15. CDR1 is MDHEN, CDR2 SYDVKM, per germline. The CDR3 is made up of 18 amino acids. This sequence was found in a man aged 25-45 years in good health and CMV-seronegative. V and J are TRBV28 and TRBJ2-3; 8 bases map to TRBD2. Sequenced sample: PBMCs. In DNA form, the CDR3 reads TGTGCCAGCAGTTGGATCAGCGGGGGCTCCCCAAGGACAGATACGCAGTATTTT. It specifies CASSWISGGSPRTDTQYF. Together with reference TRBV28 and TRBJ2-3, the CDR3 gives the full variable domain: DVKVTQSSRYLVKRTGEKVFLECVQDMDHENMFWYRQDPGLGLRLIYFSYDVKMKEKGDIPEGYSVSREKKERFSLILESASTNQTSMYLCASSWISGGSPRTDTQYFGPGTRLTVL.